The rows below give T cell receptor beta chains drawn from one sample of a study of blood T cell repertoires in COVID-19. Method: immunoSEQ multiplex PCR; TCRdb's copy keeps in-frame clones and lacks some. The sample records about 140,000 clones, over 60% being singletons. Sequences were obtained from peripheral blood. The receptors come from a woman of 80 years or more with active or convalescent COVID-19. Both conserved end residues are part of each CDR3. Fields, in order: D gene, V gene, clone size, J gene, CDR3 DNA, CDR3 protein. The D gene is left open where the match is weak. Some rows have no size entry. The others give once, few or many, or a class for an expanded clone.

D gene: NA
V gene: TRBV6-5
clone size: NA
J gene: TRBJ1-4
CDR3 DNA: TGTGCCAGCAGTACCAACAGGTTTAATGAAAAACTGTTTTTT
CDR3 protein: CASSTNRFNEKLFF

D gene: NA
V gene: TRBV5-1
clone size: NA
J gene: TRBJ2-1
CDR3 DNA: TGCGCTAGCAGCTTAACGGGTACCTACAATGAGCAGTTCTTC
CDR3 protein: CASSLTGTYNEQFF

D gene: NA
V gene: TRBV20-1
clone size: many
J gene: TRBJ1-1
CDR3 DNA: TGCAGTGCTAGTGTAGGGGTCGGAATGAACACTGAAGCTTTCTTT
CDR3 protein: CSASVGVGMNTEAFF

D gene: TRBD1
V gene: TRBV7-2
clone size: NA
J gene: TRBJ1-1
CDR3 DNA: TGTGCCAGCAGCCCCCGTGGGGACAGGGATAGAACTGAAGCTTTCTTT
CDR3 protein: CASSPRGDRDRTEAFF

D gene: TRBD1
V gene: TRBV9
clone size: NA
J gene: TRBJ1-1
CDR3 DNA: TGTGCCAGCAGCGTAGAGGGACAGGGGGCCTGGGTCACTGAAGCTTTCTTT
CDR3 protein: CASSVEGQGAWVTEAFF

D gene: NA
V gene: TRBV12-3/TRBV12-4
clone size: NA
J gene: TRBJ2-1
CDR3 DNA: TGTGCCAGCCGGGACAACTGGGACAATGAGCAGTTCTTC
CDR3 protein: CASRDNWDNEQFF

D gene: TRBD2
V gene: TRBV9
clone size: NA
J gene: TRBJ2-7
CDR3 DNA: TGTGCCAGCAGCGCATCTTTGAGCGGGGGTCTCAACGAGCAGTACTTC
CDR3 protein: CASSASLSGGLNEQYF

D gene: TRBD1
V gene: TRBV2
clone size: NA
J gene: TRBJ2-2
CDR3 DNA: TGTGCCGGGGGACAGGGATGGACCGGGGAGCTGTTTTTT
CDR3 protein: CAGGQGWTGELFF

D gene: TRBD1
V gene: TRBV5-8
clone size: NA
J gene: TRBJ2-4
CDR3 DNA: TGTGCCAGCAGAGAGGACAGGGGGCTGAACATTCAGTACTTC
CDR3 protein: CASREDRGLNIQYF

D gene: NA
V gene: TRBV15
clone size: NA
J gene: TRBJ2-5
CDR3 DNA: TGTGCCACCAGCAGAGCCCGAAGACAGGGGAGGGCTGAGACCCAGTACTTC
CDR3 protein: CATSRARRQGRAETQYF

D gene: TRBD2
V gene: TRBV7-2
clone size: NA
J gene: TRBJ2-5
CDR3 DNA: TGTGCCAGCAGCTTAGTTGTTGGTAGCGGGGGGCGGCAAGAGACCCAGTACTTC
CDR3 protein: CASSLVVGSGGRQETQYF

D gene: TRBD2
V gene: TRBV2
clone size: few
J gene: TRBJ2-1
CDR3 DNA: TGTGCCAGCAGGGGACTAGCAGGCAATGAGCAGTTCTTC
CDR3 protein: CASRGLAGNEQFF

D gene: NA
V gene: TRBV19
clone size: few
J gene: TRBJ1-5
CDR3 DNA: TGTGCCAGTAGTTCTCAGGGGTTAGGTCAGCCCCAGCATTTT
CDR3 protein: CASSSQGLGQPQHF

D gene: NA
V gene: TRBV5-4
clone size: NA
J gene: TRBJ2-2
CDR3 DNA: TGTGCCAGCAGCTTTTCGGGTTCGCGAGCCGGGGAGCTGTTTTTT
CDR3 protein: CASSFSGSRAGELFF

D gene: TRBD2
V gene: TRBV19
clone size: NA
J gene: TRBJ2-3
CDR3 DNA: TGTGCCAGTAGTATAGAACTAGCGGGGGGGCCCTCGGGTACGCAGTATTTT
CDR3 protein: CASSIELAGGPSGTQYF

D gene: NA
V gene: TRBV28
clone size: NA
J gene: TRBJ1-2
CDR3 DNA: TGTGCCAGCAGTTTATTTCGGGGTCCCAACTATGGCTACACCTTC
CDR3 protein: CASSLFRGPNYGYTF

D gene: TRBD1
V gene: TRBV6-5
clone size: once
J gene: TRBJ2-6
CDR3 DNA: TGTGCCAGCAAGACAGGGGGTCACAACGTCCTGACTTTC
CDR3 protein: CASKTGGHNVLTF

D gene: TRBD1
V gene: TRBV18
clone size: NA
J gene: TRBJ2-4
CDR3 DNA: TGTGCCAGCTCACCACAGTACGGGACAGGGGGCATTCAGTACTTC
CDR3 protein: CASSPQYGTGGIQYF

D gene: NA
V gene: TRBV3-1/TRBV3-2
clone size: NA
J gene: TRBJ1-1
CDR3 DNA: TGTGCCAGCAGCCAAGTGCGAAACACTGAAGCTTTCTTT
CDR3 protein: CASSQVRNTEAFF

D gene: TRBD2
V gene: TRBV29-1
clone size: NA
J gene: TRBJ2-4
CDR3 DNA: TGCAGCGTTGAATTAGCGGGGGAAAACATTCAGTACTTC
CDR3 protein: CSVELAGENIQYF

D gene: NA
V gene: TRBV18
clone size: NA
J gene: TRBJ1-3
CDR3 DNA: TGTGCCAGCTCACCACCGGGAGGGCCAAGAAACACCATATATTTT
CDR3 protein: CASSPPGGPRNTIYF

D gene: TRBD1
V gene: TRBV9
clone size: NA
J gene: TRBJ1-2
CDR3 DNA: TGTGCCAGCAGCCCGCGGACAGGAGACCACTATGGCTACACCTTC
CDR3 protein: CASSPRTGDHYGYTF

D gene: NA
V gene: TRBV7-9
clone size: NA
J gene: TRBJ1-5
CDR3 DNA: TGTGCCAGCAGCCGAGGGACACCTTATAGCAATCAGCCCCAGCATTTT
CDR3 protein: CASSRGTPYSNQPQHF

D gene: TRBD2
V gene: TRBV4-2
clone size: NA
J gene: TRBJ2-3
CDR3 DNA: TGTGCCAGCAGCCAAGAACGGGGGGGGATACAATATAGTAGCACAGATACGCAGTATTTT
CDR3 protein: CASSQERGGIQYSSTDTQYF

D gene: TRBD2
V gene: TRBV4-3
clone size: NA
J gene: TRBJ2-2
CDR3 DNA: TGCGCCAGCAGCCAAGTGCCTAGCGGGGGGACGAACACCGGGGAGCTGTTTTTT
CDR3 protein: CASSQVPSGGTNTGELFF

D gene: NA
V gene: TRBV12-3/TRBV12-4
clone size: NA
J gene: TRBJ1-5
CDR3 DNA: TGTGCCAGCAAAACCCCAGGGAATCAGCCCCAGCATTTT
CDR3 protein: CASKTPGNQPQHF

D gene: NA
V gene: TRBV6-1
clone size: many
J gene: TRBJ1-1
CDR3 DNA: TGTGCCAGCAGTGAGCGGGGTTTCAACACTGAAGCTTTCTTT
CDR3 protein: CASSERGFNTEAFF

D gene: NA
V gene: TRBV6-1
clone size: NA
J gene: TRBJ2-4
CDR3 DNA: TGTGCCAGCAGTGAAGCTCCCCAAGGGGGGGGAAACATTCAGTACTTC
CDR3 protein: CASSEAPQGGGNIQYF

D gene: TRBD1
V gene: TRBV5-1
clone size: NA
J gene: TRBJ1-1
CDR3 DNA: TGCGCCAGCAGCCCCGGGACAGGGTGGGGCACTGAAGCTTTCTTT
CDR3 protein: CASSPGTGWGTEAFF

D gene: NA
V gene: TRBV28
clone size: NA
J gene: TRBJ1-5
CDR3 DNA: TGTGCCAGCAGTTTGGGAGGGACCCCTAGCAATCAGCCCCAGCATTTT
CDR3 protein: CASSLGGTPSNQPQHF

D gene: TRBD1
V gene: TRBV10-3
clone size: NA
J gene: TRBJ1-1
CDR3 DNA: TGTGCCATCAGCCAGGACAGGGGGAGAGACACTGAAGCTTTCTTT
CDR3 protein: CAISQDRGRDTEAFF

D gene: NA
V gene: TRBV29-1
clone size: many
J gene: TRBJ1-2
CDR3 DNA: TGCAGCGTGAGGAGGGTGAACTATGGCTACACCTTC
CDR3 protein: CSVRRVNYGYTF

D gene: NA
V gene: TRBV18
clone size: NA
J gene: TRBJ1-5
CDR3 DNA: TGTGCCAGCTCACCTTTGGCCACAGGGAAGGGGAGCAATCAGCCCCAGCATTTT
CDR3 protein: CASSPLATGKGSNQPQHF

D gene: NA
V gene: TRBV12-3/TRBV12-4
clone size: NA
J gene: TRBJ2-3
CDR3 DNA: TGTGCCAGCACTTATACAGATACGCAGTATTTT
CDR3 protein: CASTYTDTQYF

D gene: TRBD1
V gene: TRBV30
clone size: once
J gene: TRBJ1-4
CDR3 DNA: TGTGCCTGGAGTGCCTTCGGGACAGCTGCTAATGAAAAACTGTTTTTT
CDR3 protein: CAWSAFGTAANEKLFF

D gene: NA
V gene: TRBV28
clone size: NA
J gene: TRBJ1-1
CDR3 DNA: TGTGCCAGCAGACTCTTAGGGGAGGGCATGAACACTGAAGCTTTCTTT
CDR3 protein: CASRLLGEGMNTEAFF

D gene: NA
V gene: TRBV29-1
clone size: NA
J gene: TRBJ2-7
CDR3 DNA: TGCAGCGTTGTTCGGCTTAGGGGCGAGCAGTACTTC
CDR3 protein: CSVVRLRGEQYF